Each of the 4 T cell receptor beta chains below was sequenced from the same sample in a study of beta chain features in type 1 diabetes. Broader study findings: Researchers report that Type 1 diabetes patients had moderately but significantly shorter TCRB CDR3s across all four CD4+ subsets.

Antigen specificity for these receptors is unknown. Expressed TCRB transcripts were sequenced because the entire RNA isolate underwent reverse transcription. Clones were sequenced by immunoSEQ multiplex PCR, and TCRdb holds only the in-frame ones, with some missing. The repertoire includes 300,000 or so clones, approximately 13% of them detected once, and 0.015% sits in the top ten. The specimen was naive CD4+ T cells from blood. The receptors here all came from a woman between 18 and 30 years old with type 1 diabetes.

This clone was seen once. This chain joins TRBV30 and TRBJ1-4; TRBD1 matches 10 bases. Per germline, CDR1 GTSNPN and CDR2 SVGIG (reference sequence). This CDR3 has 16 residues. V shed 1 base, J shed 8 bases, and the junction held 10 bases outside the gene matches. The CDR3 loop is CAWSAWGTGVGEKLFF. The CDR3 nucleotides are TGTGCCTGGAGTGCCTGGGGGACAGGGGTGGGCGAAAAACTGTTTTTT. Looking up the rest from reference TRBV30 and TRBJ1-4 gives the full variable domain: SQTIHQWPATLVQPVGSPLSLECTVEGTSNPNLYWYRQAAGRGLQLLFYSVGIGQISSEVPQNLSASRPQDRQFILSSKKLLLSDSGFYLCAWSAWGTGVGEKLFFGSGTQLSVL.

The CDR3 bases are TGTGCCACCCAGGGGCAGGGCGCATATCAGCCCCAGCATTTT. Its translation: CATQGQGAYQPQHF. The V gene is TRBV19, the J gene TRBJ1-5, with a weak D call TRBD1 (6 bases). The CDR3 covers 14 residues. Trimming removed 10 bases from V and 5 bases from J, with 18 bases in between. Germline CDR1 LNHDA, CDR2 SQIVND (reference sequence).

This clone was counted a few times. The chain has TRBV13 and TRBJ2-1; weak D call: TRBD1 (6 bases). The germline CDR1 and CDR2 sequences are PRHDT and FYEKMQ (reference sequence). The V end lost 5 bases, the J end lost 7 bases, and 15 bases lay between the germline ends. This CDR3 comprises 14 residues. This CDR3 reads CASSRDRQTNEQFF. DNA of the CDR3: TGTGCCAGCAGCCGCGACAGGCAAACTAATGAGCAGTTCTTC.

This chain links TRBV5-1 with TRBJ2-1; TRBD2 agrees at 9 bases. This CDR3 has 15 residues. Germline loops: CDR1 SGHRS, CDR2 YFSETQ. The J segment lost 7 bases and the V segment lost 3 bases, leaving 8 bases of the junction unmatched. CDR3 sequence (DNA): TGCGCCAGCAGCTATCCGGGACTAGCAAGTAATGAGCAGTTCTTC. It translates to CASSYPGLASNEQFF.